Included here is one T cell receptor (beta chain) sequence, with context. As yet, its antigen is unknown. These data come from a study of T cells in localized non-small cell lung cancer. The protocol was immunoSEQ multiplex PCR, while the TCRdb copy is restricted to in-frame clones and leaves out a portion. The repertoire holds 32,000 or so clones, with 85% to 90% as singletons. Germline V lookup: CDR1 SGDLS, CDR2 YYNGEE. The CDR3 has 13 residues. Trimming removed 3 bases at V and 8 bases at J, with 14 bases between. Points from the study as a whole: A raised T cell density in blood coincided with lengthier overall survival. One tumor region alone was sequenced, and heterogeneity therefore remains possible.

The material was peripheral blood, obtained before any cancer treatment. This receptor was taken from a man aged 40 to 70 with stage I lung adenocarcinoma. This sequence joins TRBV9 and TRBJ1-2; D is possibly TRBD1 (6 bases). Here the CDR3 reads CASSDWGGHGYTF. The CDR3 DNA is TGTGCCAGCAGCGACTGGGGGGGGCACGGCTACACCTTC.